This entry lists 31 T cell receptor beta chains sequenced from one sample in a study of cytomegalovirus exposure and HLA in healthy donors. PCR involved 60 Vbeta and 13 Jbeta primers. Clones were sequenced by immunoSEQ multiplex PCR, and TCRdb holds only the in-frame ones, with some missing. Among approximately 110,000 clones listed, 67% were seen once. The sample taken for sequencing was PBMCs. The receptor set was obtained from a man between 18 and 29 years old in good health and CMV-seropositive.

The genes are TRBV7-2 and TRBJ2-3; 13 bases line up with TRBD2. The CDR3 is made up of 17 amino acids. Germline V gene lookup returns CDR1 SGHTA and CDR2 FQGNSA. After removal of 5 bases from V and 1 base from J, the junction contained 6 bases not matched to a gene. CDR3 sequence: CASSAGLAGEGTDTQYF. For the CDR3, the DNA is TGTGCCAGCAGCGCCGGACTAGCGGGGGAGGGCACAGATACGCAGTATTTT. Full variable domain (missing parts from reference TRBV7-2 and TRBJ2-3): GAGVSQSPSNKVTEKGKDVELRCDPISGHTALYWYRQSLGQGLEFLIYFQGNSAPDKSGLPSDRFSAERTGGSVSTLTIQRTQQEDSAVYLCASSAGLAGEGTDTQYFGPGTRLTVL.

This chain joins TRBV7-7 and TRBJ2-5, with TRBD1 as a possible D gene (5 bases). CDR3 length equals 13 residues. Trimming removed 1 base at V and 2 bases at J, with 5 bases between. Germline lookup yields CDR1 SSHAT and CDR2 FNYEAQ (reference sequence). CDR3 in amino acids: CASSLDRQETQYF. In nucleotides, the CDR3 is TGTGCCAGCAGCTTAGACAGGCAAGAGACCCAGTACTTC.

The J gene is TRBJ2-5, the V gene TRBV7-3; no clear D gene. The CDR3 is 13 residues long. V was pared by 2 bases and J by 5 bases, with 9 bases between. Germline V CDR1 and CDR2: SGHTA, FQGTGA. CDR3 nucleotides: TGTGCCAGCAGCTTAGAGGTCATGGAGACCCAGTACTTC. Its protein is CASSLEVMETQYF.

This clone was detected only a few times. The sample carries other DNA sequences with the same CDR3. The chain uses TRBV20-1 and TRBJ2-5; 7 bases match TRBD2. The V gene end was trimmed by 6 bases and the J gene end by 4 bases; junction bases not matched to a gene: 2. Germline assignment: CDR1 DFQATT and CDR2 SNEGSKA (reference sequence). CDR3 length: 11 residues. This CDR3 reads CSAWGGETQYF. The CDR3 DNA follows: TGCAGTGCGTGGGGGGGAGAGACCCAGTACTTC.

J is TRBJ1-1 and V is TRBV7-3; maybe TRBD1 (5 bases). The CDR3 has 13 amino acids. Germline CDR1 is SGHTA and CDR2 is FQGTGA. V was pared by 4 bases and J by 1 base, with 7 bases between. The CDR3 loop reads CASSWGGNTEAFF. Here the CDR3 DNA reads TGTGCCAGCAGCTGGGGGGGGAACACTGAAGCTTTCTTT.

This clone has just one count. DNA of the CDR3: TGTGCCAGCAGTTTGATCGGGGGGGATTCCAAAAACATTCAGTACTTC. It translates to CASSLIGGDSKNIQYF. The rearrangement uses TRBV28 and TRBJ2-4; 8 bases agree with TRBD2. J lost 2 bases, V lost 3 bases, and 6 bases had no gene match. The CDR3 contains 16 residues. Germline V gene lookup returns CDR1 MDHEN and CDR2 SYDVKM. The variable domain in full, with the rest retrieved from reference TRBV28 and TRBJ2-4, is DVKVTQSSRYLVKRTGEKVFLECVQDMDHENMFWYRQDPGLGLRLIYFSYDVKMKEKGDIPEGYSVSREKKERFSLILESASTNQTSMYLCASSLIGGDSKNIQYFGAGTRLSVL.

The gene calls are TRBV7-9 and TRBJ1-6, with 8 nucleotides matching TRBD1. With 2 bases clipped from V and 9 bases from J, the junction kept 6 bases outside the gene matches. The germline V gene has CDR1 SEHNR and CDR2 FQNEAQ (reference sequence). This CDR3 comprises 15 residues. The CDR3 loop reads CASSLWAGGTSPLHF. The CDR3 DNA reads as TGTGCCAGCAGCTTATGGGCAGGGGGCACTTCACCCCTCCACTTT. Full variable domain (remainder filled in from reference TRBV7-9 and TRBJ1-6): DTGVSQNPRHKITKRGQNVTFRCDPISEHNRLYWYRQTLGQGPEFLTYFQNEAQLEKSRLLSDRFSAERPKGSFSTLEIQRTEQGDSAMYLCASSLWAGGTSPLHFGNGTRLTVT.

The chain links TRBV6-5 to TRBJ2-1; D might be TRBD1 (6 bases). CDR1 and CDR2 from the germline V gene are MNHEY and SVGAGI. There are 14 residues in the CDR3. The germline V and J ends were trimmed by 5 bases and 16 bases, with 24 bases remaining between them. This chain's CDR3 is CASSELPEGVSSFF. Written as DNA, the CDR3 is TGTGCCAGCAGTGAATTACCAGAGGGGGTGAGCTCTTTCTTC.

This clone appeared a few times. The chain recombines TRBV2 with TRBJ2-3, with a weak D call TRBD2 (6 bases). V lost 8 bases to trimming and J lost 2 bases, with 14 bases between them. The CDR3 runs 14 residues. CDR1 and CDR2 from the germline V gene are SNHLY and FYNNEI. DNA for the CDR3: TGTGCCAGCGCGTATGGCGGGGCCACAGATACGCAGTATTTT. This codes for CASAYGGATDTQYF. The whole variable domain, filled in from reference TRBV2 and TRBJ2-3, reads EPEVTQTPSHQVTQMGQEVILRCVPISNHLYFYWYRQILGQKVEFLVSFYNNEISEKSEIFDDQFSVERPDGSNFTLKIRSTKLEDSAMYFCASAYGGATDTQYFGPGTRLTVL.

The rearrangement joins TRBV7-2 to TRBJ2-1; 8 bases align to TRBD2. CDR1 SGHTA and CDR2 FQGNSA come from the germline V gene. V lost 5 bases, J lost 6 bases, and 9 bases stayed unmatched. The CDR3 contains 15 residues. The CDR3 protein is CASSPRGGDRNEQFF. CDR3 sequence (DNA): TGTGCCAGCAGCCCCCGGGGGGGGGACCGCAATGAGCAGTTCTTC.

For this clone: It is unclear where the CDR3 begins or ends on the DNA, so no DNA is shown, and the CDR3 is as TCRdb lists it. The rearrangement joins TRBV21-1 to TRBJ2-2; the table's D gene call, TRBD2, was not cross checked with the DNA. TRBV21-1 counts as a pseudogene. The CDR3 region is 17 residues in length, termini included. CDR3 region: CASSKRQFGEGSGELFF.

V gene TRBV5-1 combines with J gene TRBJ1-1; the D gene is possibly TRBD1 (6 bases). V was clipped by 6 bases and J by 1 base, with 13 bases between them. The CDR3 runs 14 residues. The germline V gene encodes CDR1 SGHRS and CDR2 YFSETQ. The CDR3 reads CASTPGGGNTEAFF. CDR3 coding DNA: TGCGCCAGCACCCCGGGGGGCGGGAACACTGAAGCTTTCTTT.

This clone was seen a single time. J is TRBJ2-3 and V is TRBV7-9; weak D call: TRBD2 (6 bases). V gave up 2 bases and J gave up 6 bases, with 21 bases separating them. Per the germline V gene, CDR1 is SEHNR and CDR2 is FQNEAQ (reference sequence). The CDR3 consists of 17 residues. CDR3 amino acids: CASSLTGDTSTWDTQYF. CDR3 coding DNA: TGTGCCAGCAGCTTAACGGGAGATACTAGTACATGGGATACGCAGTATTTT.

This sequence joins TRBV27 and TRBJ2-5; D gene unclear. Per the germline V gene, CDR1 is MNHEY and CDR2 is SMNVEV (reference sequence). CDR3 length: 14 residues. V lost 4 bases and J 4 bases, leaving 13 bases between the germline ends. The CDR3 loop is CASSSSSRGETQYF. CDR3 DNA sequence: TGTGCCAGCAGTTCCTCCTCCAGAGGAGAGACCCAGTACTTC.

This chain connects TRBV9 to TRBJ1-1, with 9 bases aligning to TRBD1. Germline values: CDR1 SGDLS, CDR2 YYNGEE. The CDR3 contains 13 residues. The J segment lost 7 bases and the V segment lost 3 bases, leaving 4 bases of the junction unmatched. The CDR3 sequence is CASSAGQGCEAFF. The DNA for the CDR3 is TGTGCCAGCAGCGCAGGACAGGGGTGTGAAGCTTTCTTT. Full variable domain (outside the CDR3, taken from reference TRBV9 and TRBJ1-1): DSGVTQTPKHLITATGQRVTLRCSPRSGDLSVYWYQQSLDQGLQFLIQYYNGEERAKGNILERFSAQQFPDLHSELNLSSLELGDSALYFCASSAGQGCEAFFGQGTRLTVV.

The chain is built from TRBV28 and TRBJ1-3, with D unresolved. Germline CDR1 and CDR2: MDHEN and SYDVKM. The length of the CDR3 is 15 residues. The V gene lost 2 bases and the J gene lost 0 bases, with 8 bases spanning the gap. The CDR3 bases are TGTGCCAGCAGTTTAGAAATCAGCTCTGGAAACACCATATATTTT. It codes for CASSLEISSGNTIYF.

This chain links TRBV5-6 with TRBJ1-1; 10 bases map to TRBD1. From germline, CDR1 is SGHDT and CDR2 YYEEEE. V shed 7 bases and J 3 bases; nucleotides not matched to a gene: 18. This CDR3 contains 18 residues. CDR3 amino acids: CASRGDRGSSWLDTEAFF. The CDR3 region has the DNA TGTGCCAGCCGAGGGGACAGGGGAAGTTCCTGGCTGGACACTGAAGCTTTCTTT. Drawing the rest from reference TRBV5-6 and TRBJ1-1, the complete variable domain is DAGVTQSPTHLIKTRGQQVTLRCSPKSGHDTVSWYQQALGQGPQFIFQYYEEEERQRGNFPDRFSGHQFPNYSSELNVNALLLGDSALYLCASRGDRGSSWLDTEAFFGQGTRLTVV.

The chain recombines TRBV5-1 with TRBJ2-5; 8 bases align to TRBD2. Germline V gives CDR1 SGHRS, CDR2 YFSETQ. The CDR3 loop spans 15 amino acids. The V gene end was trimmed by 0 bases and the J gene end by 5 bases; junction bases not matched to a gene: 6. CDR3 coding DNA: TGCGCCAGCAGCTTGGTACCGGGGGGGCAGGAGACCCAGTACTTC. It yields the protein CASSLVPGGQETQYF.

V usage is TRBV6-5 and J usage is TRBJ2-3, with 9 bases that match TRBD2. Germline V gene data show CDR1 as MNHEY and CDR2 as SVGAGI. J lost 1 base, V lost 5 bases, and 1 base had no gene match. CDR3 length: 14 residues. CDR3 DNA: TGTGCCAGCAGTCGACTAGCGGGCACAGATACGCAGTATTTT. Its translation is CASSRLAGTDTQYF.

The chain recombines TRBV28 with TRBJ2-3; 12 bases line up with TRBD2. Germline V gives CDR1 MDHEN, CDR2 SYDVKM. The CDR3 is 17 residues long. The trim removed 5 bases at V and 2 bases at J, leaving 8 bases unmatched. Here the CDR3 reads CASSGLAGLPATDTQYF. DNA for the CDR3: TGTGCCAGCAGTGGACTAGCGGGGCTACCTGCCACAGATACGCAGTATTTT. The whole variable domain, remainder taken from reference TRBV28 and TRBJ2-3, is DVKVTQSSRYLVKRTGEKVFLECVQDMDHENMFWYRQDPGLGLRLIYFSYDVKMKEKGDIPEGYSVSREKKERFSLILESASTNQTSMYLCASSGLAGLPATDTQYFGPGTRLTVL.

The rearrangement uses TRBV20-1 and TRBJ1-1; possibly TRBD1 for D (6 bases). Germline CDR1 reads DFQATT; CDR2 reads SNEGSKA (reference sequence). This CDR3 region has 11 residues. V lost 8 bases, J lost 7 bases, and 14 bases lay in between. The CDR3 loop is CSPRGGSEAFF. The CDR3 nucleotides read TGCAGTCCCCGCGGGGGCAGTGAAGCTTTCTTT.

The chain is built from TRBV7-6 and TRBJ2-1; no clear D. The CDR3 is made up of 12 amino acids. The germline V and J ends were trimmed by 1 base and 7 bases, with 5 bases remaining between them. Germline V gene data show CDR1 as SGHVS and CDR2 as FNYEAQ. The DNA for the CDR3 is TGTGCCAGCAGCTTAGGGAGTAATGAGCAGTTCTTC. Its protein is CASSLGSNEQFF.

With respect to this clone: One end of the junction varies from germline; a read error may be responsible. Additional DNA sequences in this sample encode the identical CDR3. The V gene is TRBV7-3, the J gene TRBJ2-3, with 8 bases aligning to TRBD2. Germline CDR1 reads SGHTA; CDR2 reads FQGTGA. This CDR3 has 14 amino acids. This CDR3 reads CASSPGGGPDTQYF. As DNA, the CDR3 is TGCGCCAGCAGCCCGGGGGGGGGACCAGATACGCAGTATTTT.

This clone was recorded only once. V usage is TRBV18 and J usage is TRBJ2-1; D perhaps matches TRBD1 (6 bases). Per the germline V gene, CDR1 is KGHSH and CDR2 is LQKENI. This CDR3 has 16 residues. V lost 6 bases and J lost 1, with 16 bases in between. The DNA of the CDR3 is TGTGCCAGCTCCTTAGTCTGGGGGCTGTCCTACAATGAGCAGTTCTTC. Translated: CASSLVWGLSYNEQFF. Full variable domain (outside the CDR3, taken from reference TRBV18 and TRBJ2-1): NAGVMQNPRHLVRRRGQEARLRCSPMKGHSHVYWYRQLPEEGLKFMVYLQKENIIDESGMPKERFSAEFPKEGPSILRIQQVVRGDSAAYFCASSLVWGLSYNEQFFGPGTRLTVL.

This chain uses TRBV19 with TRBJ2-3, with TRBD2 identical over 7 bases. The J segment lost 6 bases and the V segment lost 3 bases, leaving 3 bases of the junction unmatched. CDR3 length equals 13 residues. Germline CDR1 LNHDA, CDR2 SQIVND (reference sequence). The CDR3 reads CASSIRGVDTQYF. CDR3 sequence (DNA): TGTGCCAGTAGTATCCGGGGGGTGGATACGCAGTATTTT.

This chain connects TRBV5-1 to TRBJ2-7; D is possibly TRBD2 (5 bases). The germline V gene has CDR1 SGHRS and CDR2 YFSETQ. The ends were cut back, 4 bases at V and 7 bases at J, with 21 bases in the middle. The CDR3 is made up of 15 amino acids. The CDR3 spells CASSPSDLLAREQYF. The CDR3, as DNA: TGCGCCAGCAGCCCCTCGGACTTACTTGCCCGGGAGCAGTACTTC.

The chain links TRBV2 to TRBJ2-2; tentatively, D is TRBD1 (6 bases). The V gene lost 11 bases and the J gene lost 2 bases, with 15 bases spanning the gap. Germline CDR1 SNHLY, CDR2 FYNNEI. This CDR3 spans 14 amino acids. The CDR3 coding sequence is TGTGCCTCACAGGGTTTCCTCAACACCGGGGAGCTGTTTTTT. It specifies CASQGFLNTGELFF.

The V call is TRBV7-2, the J call TRBJ2-7, with TRBD1 matching 9 bases. This CDR3 is 14 amino acids long. The V gene's germline CDR1 is SGHTA and CDR2 FQGNSA. V lost 3 bases, J lost 7 bases, and 7 bases stayed unmatched. This CDR3 reads CASSLDRGLQEQYF. DNA of the CDR3: TGTGCCAGCAGCTTGGACAGGGGTTTACAAGAGCAGTACTTC.

The chain links TRBV30 to TRBJ1-2, with no clear D. Germline CDR1 and CDR2: GTSNPN and SVGIG (reference sequence). V lost 3 bases, J lost 14 bases, and 13 bases lay in between. The CDR3 runs to 10 residues. Written as DNA, the CDR3 is TGTGCCTGGAGGGCCCGGGTCACGACCTTC. Its protein product is CAWRARVTTF.

The genes are TRBV7-9 and TRBJ1-1; TRBD1 agrees at 10 bases. The J segment lost 6 bases and the V segment lost 5 bases, leaving 6 bases of the junction unmatched. Germline-derived CDR1 and CDR2 are SEHNR and FQNEAQ (reference sequence). The CDR3 has 14 amino acids. For the CDR3, the DNA is TGTGCCAGCAGCCCGGACAGGGGGTTTCCTGAAGCTTTCTTT. Amino acids: CASSPDRGFPEAFF.

This clone was seen more than once but under ten times. V and J are TRBV6-5 and TRBJ2-2; 8 bases align to TRBD1. The CDR3 is made up of 14 amino acids. V trimming: 5 bases; J trimming: 6 bases; junction bases outside the gene matches: 5. CDR1 is MNHEY and CDR2 is SVGAGI in the germline V gene. The CDR3 DNA follows: TGTGCCAGCAGTAGGACAGGGACCGCCGGGGAGCTGTTTTTT. Translating gives CASSRTGTAGELFF.